This is a list of T cell receptor beta chains from one sample in a study of chemoradiotherapy in HPV16-positive cancers. The protocol was immunoSEQ multiplex PCR, while the TCRdb copy is restricted to in-frame clones and leaves out a portion. The table records several thousand clones, under 80% of them present only once. The source was tumor tissue, collected from a patient who underwent chemoradiotherapy. The receptors come from a human donor with HPV-associated anogenital cancer. Both conserved end residues are part of each CDR3. The D gene is left open where the match is weak. Only part of the rows carry a size: once, few, many, or a class if the clone is expanded.

>-|TRBV25-1|TRBJ1-1|-|12
TGTGCCAGTCAAGGGGTTATCACTGAAGCTTTCTTT
CASQGVITEAFF
>once|TRBV27|TRBJ1-2|-|13
TGTGCCAGCAGCCCCTCTGGGGGATATGGCTACACCTTC
CASSPSGGYGYTF
>medium-sized|TRBV9|TRBJ1-4|TRBD1|15
TGTGCCAGCAGCGTATCCGGGACAGGGGGAGAAAAACTGTTTTTT
CASSVSGTGGEKLFF
>once|TRBV7-8|TRBJ2-3|TRBD2|18
TGTGCCAGCAGCTTAGGGGTTTGGTTGGCGGGGGGCACAGATACGCAGTATTTT
CASSLGVWLAGGTDTQYF
>-|TRBV27|TRBJ2-3|-|13
TGTGCCAGTGCCAGCTACATCACAGATACGCAGTATTTT
CASASYITDTQYF
>-|TRBV18|TRBJ2-7|TRBD1|15
TGTGCCAGCTCACCACCGAGGACAGGGGAGGAGGAGCAGTACTTC
CASSPPRTGEEEQYF
>-|TRBV19|TRBJ1-1|-|15
TGTGCCAGTAGTATAGCCCTGCATGCGAACACTGAAGCTTTCTTT
CASSIALHANTEAFF
>-|TRBV18|TRBJ2-2|TRBD1|16
TGTGCCAGCTCACCGCAGACAGGGGGTGACACCGGGGAGCTGTTTTTT
CASSPQTGGDTGELFF
>once|TRBV30|TRBJ1-6|-|15
TGTGCCTGGAGTGGGGCGGGATATAATAATTCACCCCTCCACTTT
CAWSGAGYNNSPLHF
>-|TRBV7-3|TRBJ2-2|-|17
TGTGCCAGCAGCTCCAGTCGGGGGACTCGGGCACACGGGGAGCTGTTTTTT
CASSSSRGTRAHGELFF
>-|TRBV11-2|TRBJ2-3|-|14
TGTGCCAGCAGCCCTCCGGGATCCCCAGATACGCAGTATTTT
CASSPPGSPDTQYF
>-|TRBV5-4|TRBJ2-3|-|13
TGTGCCAGCAGCTCAGCGAACACAGATACGCAGTATTTT
CASSSANTDTQYF
>-|TRBV5-1|TRBJ2-1|-|11
TGCGCCAGCAGCTTGTCTAATGAGCAGTTCTTC
CASSLSNEQFF
>few|TRBV2|TRBJ1-6|-|15
TGTGCCAGCAGTGAAGCGAAGTGGGATAATTCACCCCTCCACTTT
CASSEAKWDNSPLHF
>-|TRBV27|TRBJ1-1|TRBD1|15
TGTGCCAGCAGTGGCGGGACAGGGGTGGGCACTGAAGCTTTCTTT
CASSGGTGVGTEAFF
>-|TRBV30|TRBJ1-6|-|14
TGTGCCTGGAGTGTACTGACGTTAAATTCACCCCTCCACTTT
CAWSVLTLNSPLHF
>-|TRBV9|TRBJ2-5|-|14
TGTGCCAGCAGCCCTCACAGGGTCGCAGAGACCCAGTACTTC
CASSPHRVAETQYF
>-|TRBV27|TRBJ2-1|-|15
TGTGCCAGCAGTTCCTCCGGGACATCAATAACGGGGCAGTTCTTC
CASSSSGTSITGQFF
>-|TRBV5-8|TRBJ2-7|TRBD1|15
TGTGCCAGCAGCTGCGACAGGGTAGTGTCCTACGAGCAGTACTTC
CASSCDRVVSYEQYF
>-|TRBV4-2|TRBJ2-1|-|16
TGTGCCAGCAGCCAAGATATAGTCGGATCCTACAATGAGCAGTTCTTC
CASSQDIVGSYNEQFF
>-|TRBV5-4|TRBJ1-2|TRBD1|14
TGTGCCAGCAGCTTGGGCAGGGACAGGCATGGCTACACCTTC
CASSLGRDRHGYTF
>-|TRBV15|TRBJ1-5|-|14
TGTGCCACCAGCCGGACTGATCCCTCTCAGCCCCAGCATTTT
CATSRTDPSQPQHF
>once|TRBV9|TRBJ1-5|-|15
TGTGCCAGCAGCGTACTCGGGGACCCCAGGCAGCCCCAGCATTTT
CASSVLGDPRQPQHF
>-|TRBV2|TRBJ2-1|TRBD2|16
TGTGCCAGCAGTGGAACTAGCGGGGGGGCCGGGAGAGAGCAGTTCTTC
CASSGTSGGAGREQFF
>-|TRBV2|TRBJ2-7|TRBD2|14
TGTGCCAGCGGCGATAGTACTAGCGCCCACGAGCAGTACTTC
CASGDSTSAHEQYF
>-|TRBV2|TRBJ1-1|-|11
TGTGCCAGCAGTGCTGCGACTGAAGCTTTCTTT
CASSAATEAFF
>-|TRBV6-5|TRBJ2-1|TRBD1|15
TGTGCCAGCAGCGCTTCCGCCGGACAGGCTAATGAGCAGTTCTTC
CASSASAGQANEQFF
>-|TRBV7-6|TRBJ2-7|-|14
TGTGCCAGCAGCTTAACGATGTCACCCTACGAGCAGTACTTC
CASSLTMSPYEQYF
>-|TRBV7-2|TRBJ2-1|-|13
TGTGCCAGCAGCTTAGCTTCCTACAATGAGCAGTTCTTC
CASSLASYNEQFF